This TCR beta chain was recorded in a study of blood T cell repertoires in COVID-19. Generated by immunoSEQ multiplex PCR, the TCRdb table keeps only in-frame clones and is missing some. In the table there are 200,000 to 250,000 clones, nearly 90% of which are singletons. Between the trimmed V and J ends, which lost 0 bases and 3 bases, there was a span of 12 bases. The CDR3 is 16 residues long. The V gene's germline CDR1 is LGHNA and CDR2 YSLEER. The J gene is TRBJ1-3, the V gene TRBV4-3; tentative D call: TRBD1 (6 bases). The sequence was collected from a man aged 25 to 40 who had recovered from COVID-19. Specimen: PBMCs or T cells enriched from blood (not recorded which). The CDR3 loop is CASSQDRQAVGNTIYF. The CDR3 nucleotides read TGCGCCAGCAGCCAAGACCGACAGGCCGTTGGAAACACCATATATTTT.